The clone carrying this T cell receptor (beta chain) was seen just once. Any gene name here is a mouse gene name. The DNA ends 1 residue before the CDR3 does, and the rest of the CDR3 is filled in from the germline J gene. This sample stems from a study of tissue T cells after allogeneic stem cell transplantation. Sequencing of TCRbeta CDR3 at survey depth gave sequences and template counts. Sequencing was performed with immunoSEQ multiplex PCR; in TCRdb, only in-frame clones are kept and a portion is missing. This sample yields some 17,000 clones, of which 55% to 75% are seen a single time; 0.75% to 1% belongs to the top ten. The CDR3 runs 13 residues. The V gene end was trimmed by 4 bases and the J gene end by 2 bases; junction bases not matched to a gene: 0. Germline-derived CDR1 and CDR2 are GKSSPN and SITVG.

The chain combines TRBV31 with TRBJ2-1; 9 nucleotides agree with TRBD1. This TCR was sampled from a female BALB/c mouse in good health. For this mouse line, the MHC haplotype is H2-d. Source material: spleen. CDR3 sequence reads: CAWNRGHYAEQFF. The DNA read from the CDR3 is TGTGCCTGGAACAGGGGGCACTATGCTGAGCAGTTC.